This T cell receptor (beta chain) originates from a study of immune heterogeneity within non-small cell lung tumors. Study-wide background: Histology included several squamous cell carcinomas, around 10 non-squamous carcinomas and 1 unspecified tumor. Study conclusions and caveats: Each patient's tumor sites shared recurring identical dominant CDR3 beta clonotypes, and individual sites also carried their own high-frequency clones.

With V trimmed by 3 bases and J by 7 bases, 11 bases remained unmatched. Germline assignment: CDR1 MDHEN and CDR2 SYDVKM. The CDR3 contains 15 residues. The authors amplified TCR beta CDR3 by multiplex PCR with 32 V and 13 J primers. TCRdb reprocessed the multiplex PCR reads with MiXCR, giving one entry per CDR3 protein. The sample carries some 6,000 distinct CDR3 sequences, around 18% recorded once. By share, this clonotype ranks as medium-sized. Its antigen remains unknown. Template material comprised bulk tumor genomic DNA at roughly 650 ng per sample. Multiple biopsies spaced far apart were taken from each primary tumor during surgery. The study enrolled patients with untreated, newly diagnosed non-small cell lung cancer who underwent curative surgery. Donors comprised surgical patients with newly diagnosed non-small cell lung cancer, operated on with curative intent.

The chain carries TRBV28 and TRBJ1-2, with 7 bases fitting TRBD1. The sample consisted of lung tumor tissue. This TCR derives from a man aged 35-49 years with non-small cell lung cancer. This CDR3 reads CASSLEGAGSGGYTF. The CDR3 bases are TGTGCCAGCAGTTTGGAGGGGGCGGGGTCGGGTGGCTACACCTTC.